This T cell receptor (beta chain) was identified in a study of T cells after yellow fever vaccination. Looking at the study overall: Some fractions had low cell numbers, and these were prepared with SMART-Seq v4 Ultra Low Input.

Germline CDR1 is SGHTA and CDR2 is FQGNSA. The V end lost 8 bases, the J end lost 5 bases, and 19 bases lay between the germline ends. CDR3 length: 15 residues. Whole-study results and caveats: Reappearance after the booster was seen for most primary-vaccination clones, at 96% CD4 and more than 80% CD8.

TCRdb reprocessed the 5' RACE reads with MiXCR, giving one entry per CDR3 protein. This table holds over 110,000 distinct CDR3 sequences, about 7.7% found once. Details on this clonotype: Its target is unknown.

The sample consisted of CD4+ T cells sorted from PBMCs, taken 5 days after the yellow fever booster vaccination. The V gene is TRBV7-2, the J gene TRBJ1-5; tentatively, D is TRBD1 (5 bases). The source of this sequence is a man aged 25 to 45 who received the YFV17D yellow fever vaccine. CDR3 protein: CASSSSGGTYQPQHF. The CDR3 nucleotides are TGTGCCAGCTCCTCTTCTGGGGGTACCTATCAGCCCCAGCATTTT. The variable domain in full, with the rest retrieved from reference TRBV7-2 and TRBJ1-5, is GAGVSQSPSNKVTEKGKDVELRCDPISGHTALYWYRQSLGQGLEFLIYFQGNSAPDKSGLPSDRFSAERTGGSVSTLTIQRTQQEDSAVYLCASSSSGGTYQPQHFGDGTRLSIL.